These 13 T cell receptor beta chains were sequenced from one sample in a study of T cell responses to AZD1222 COVID-19 vaccine. TCRdb's copy holds only in-frame clones and misses some; the assay was immunoSEQ multiplex PCR. The data contain some 100,000 clones, approximately 91% of them singletons. Sequenced here: peripheral blood, sampled on day 0 of AZD1222 vaccination. These receptors all come from an adult in good health.

This sequence joins TRBV27 and TRBJ2-1; D not resolved. Germline V gives CDR1 MNHEY, CDR2 SMNVEV (reference sequence). V shed 5 bases and J shed 3 bases, with 2 bases lying between them. The CDR3 sequence is 11 residues long. The CDR3 spells CASSGYNEQFF. The DNA for the CDR3 is TGTGCCAGCAGTGGCTACAATGAGCAGTTCTTC.

The chain employs TRBV3-1 (or the pseudogene TRBV3-2) and TRBJ1-3; D uncertain. This CDR3 spans 15 amino acids. V lost 0 bases to trimming and J lost 5 bases, with 11 bases between them. Germline lookup yields CDR1 LGHDT and CDR2 YNNKEL (reference sequence). CDR3 residues: CASSQDGGVRNTIYF. The CDR3 DNA reads as TGTGCCAGCAGCCAAGATGGCGGGGTTCGAAACACCATATATTTT.

This clone was seen only once. This rearrangement joins TRBV14 to TRBJ2-2; TRBD2 matches at 10 bases. The germline CDR1 and CDR2 sequences are SGHDN and FVKESK. Unmatched junction bases numbered 13, after V lost 4 bases and J lost 8 bases. This CDR3 has 17 amino acids. In DNA form, the CDR3 reads TGTGCCAGCAGCCTTCCGGCCGGGACTAGCGTTTCTGGGGAGCTGTTTTTT. It codes for CASSLPAGTSVSGELFF.

This chain connects TRBV9 to TRBJ1-2, with D unclear. Germline V CDR1 and CDR2: SGDLS, YYNGEE. The germline V and J ends were trimmed by 2 bases and 9 bases, with 17 bases remaining between them. The CDR3 loop spans 14 amino acids. Here the CDR3 DNA reads TGTGCCAGCAGCGTTCCCGCCGAGCCCAGCCGCTACACCTTC. Translated: CASSVPAEPSRYTF.

The count of this clone is one. The V and J genes are TRBV4-1 and TRBJ1-1; no reliable D call. Looked up from germline, CDR1 is MGHRA and CDR2 is YSYEKL. The V gene lost 4 bases and the J gene lost 1 base, with 7 bases spanning the gap. The CDR3 covers 13 residues. CDR3: CASSPNKNTEAFF. CDR3 bases: TGCGCCAGCAGCCCCAACAAGAACACTGAAGCTTTCTTT.

The rearrangement uses TRBV2 and TRBJ1-4; D is unresolved. Deletions cut 3 bases from V and 10 bases from J, with 15 bases between. CDR3 length: 14 amino acids. Germline CDR1 reads SNHLY; CDR2 reads FYNNEI. The CDR3 spells CASSDRSGDGKLFF. CDR3 coding DNA: TGTGCCAGCAGTGATAGATCAGGAGACGGAAAACTGTTTTTT. Variable domain in full (rest from reference TRBV2 and TRBJ1-4): EPEVTQTPSHQVTQMGQEVILRCVPISNHLYFYWYRQILGQKVEFLVSFYNNEISEKSEIFDDQFSVERPDGSNFTLKIRSTKLEDSAMYFCASSDRSGDGKLFFGSGTQLSVL.

The rearrangement links TRBV28 to TRBJ1-1; D not certain. V was trimmed by 8 bases and J by 10 bases, leaving 17 bases between them. The germline CDR1 and CDR2 sequences are MDHEN and SYDVKM. The CDR3 loop spans 12 amino acids. CDR3 region: CASHDIRQVAFF. In nucleotides, the CDR3 is TGTGCCAGCCACGACATACGACAAGTAGCTTTCTTT.

The rearrangement uses TRBV27 and TRBJ1-1; TRBD1 agrees at 10 bases. The CDR3 is made up of 15 amino acids. The trim removed 4 bases at V and 6 bases at J, leaving 8 bases unmatched. Germline V gives CDR1 MNHEY, CDR2 SMNVEV (reference sequence). CDR3 in DNA: TGTGCCAGCAGTTCAGACAGGGGGCTTTACTCTGAAGCTTTCTTT. Amino acid sequence: CASSSDRGLYSEAFF.

The gene calls are TRBV5-4 and TRBJ2-1; D may be TRBD1 (5 bases). Germline V gives CDR1 SGHNT, CDR2 YYREEE (reference sequence). V was clipped by 3 bases and J by 8 bases, with 9 bases between them. The CDR3 consists of 12 residues. DNA for the CDR3: TGTGCCAGCAGCTCAAGGGGTGATGAGCAGTTCTTC. The encoded protein is CASSSRGDEQFF.

Written as DNA, the CDR3 is TGTGCCAGCAGCGTAGTTTGGGACAGCGAGCAGTACTTC. Translation gives CASSVVWDSEQYF. This chain links TRBV9 with TRBJ2-7, with 7 bases lining up with TRBD1. Trimming at V came to 0 bases and at J to 6 bases, leaving 3 bases not matched to a gene. The length of the CDR3 is 13 residues. Germline CDR1 and CDR2: SGDLS and YYNGEE.

The chain employs TRBV29-1 and TRBJ1-2; 7 bases are a match to TRBD1. V was pared by 4 bases and J by 2 bases, with 1 base of the junction left unmatched. The CDR3 spans 12 residues. Germline CDR1 and CDR2: SQVTM and ANQGSEA. CDR3 amino acids: CSVARGNYGYTF. For the CDR3, the DNA is TGCAGCGTTGCCAGGGGGAACTATGGCTACACCTTC.

This chain links TRBV7-8 with TRBJ1-2, with D tentatively TRBD1 (5 bases). CDR1 is SGHVS and CDR2 is FQNEAQ in the germline V gene. V shed 6 bases and J shed 5 bases, with 16 bases lying between them. The CDR3 is 14 residues long. DNA for the CDR3: TGTGCCAGCAGTCAATTCTTGGGGGGGTATGGCTACACCTTC. As protein: CASSQFLGGYGYTF.

The chain uses TRBV28 and TRBJ1-4; D ambiguous. CDR3 size: 16 residues. V shed 6 bases and J shed 0 bases, with 14 bases lying between them. Per germline, CDR1 MDHEN and CDR2 SYDVKM. CDR3 region: CASSRSLGATNEKLFF. The CDR3 coding sequence is TGTGCCAGCAGCCGCTCCCTCGGGGCAACTAATGAAAAACTGTTTTTT.